Each of the 10 T cell receptor beta chains below was sequenced from the same sample in a study of T cells of healthy individuals. One entry per CDR3 protein, called by TCRdb with MiXCR from the 5' RACE reads. The top ten clones hold about 4.3% of a sample with 55,000 to 65,000 distinct CDR3 sequences, 15% to 20% of them seen once. These receptor sequences come from a human donor in good health.

The V and J genes are TRBV5-1 and TRBJ2-5; TRBD1 matches 7 bases. CDR1 and CDR2 (germline): SGHRS, YFSETQ. There are 13 residues in the CDR3. The junction had 5 bases not matched to a gene; V was cut back by 4 bases and J by 5 bases. In DNA form, the CDR3 reads TGCGCCAGCAGCCGGGGACAGTGGGAGACCCAGTACTTC. Protein: CASSRGQWETQYF.

This clonotype was seen only a few times. This chain links TRBV4-1 with TRBJ2-5, with D tentatively TRBD1 (6 bases). Deletions cut 5 bases from V and 2 bases from J, with 15 bases between. Germline V CDR1 and CDR2: MGHRA, YSYEKL. The CDR3 extends over 15 amino acids. The CDR3 region is CASSSTRDKQETQYF. CDR3 coding DNA: TGCGCCAGCAGCTCTACCCGGGACAAACAAGAGACCCAGTACTTC.

The chain combines TRBV9 with TRBJ2-3, with 7 bases that match TRBD2. This CDR3 contains 16 residues. Germline assignment: CDR1 SGDLS and CDR2 YYNGEE. V shed 2 bases and J 12 bases; nucleotides not matched to a gene: 18. The CDR3 DNA sequence: TGTGCCAGCAGCGTCGGGGGGAGTAGCGGGTTGGGACGCCAGTATTTT. Encoded protein: CASSVGGSSGLGRQYF.

This clonotype showed up many times. The rearrangement links TRBV2 to TRBJ2-6; D not resolved. Trimming shortened V by 9 bases and J by 0 bases, and 6 bases separated the two germline ends. The germline V gene encodes CDR1 SNHLY and CDR2 FYNNEI. This CDR3 contains 13 residues. DNA for the CDR3: TGTGCCAGTGCCGACTCTGGGGCCAACGTCCTGACTTTC. Protein product: CASADSGANVLTF.

This clonotype appeared many times. The V and J genes are TRBV25-1 and TRBJ1-6; the match to TRBD1 covers 9 bases. The CDR3 loop spans 14 amino acids. The V gene's germline CDR1 is MGHDK and CDR2 SYGVNS. Trimming at V came to 5 bases and at J to 12 bases, leaving 8 bases not matched to a gene. The CDR3 spells CASSPPGQGIPLHF. The CDR3 nucleotides are TGTGCCAGCAGTCCCCCGGGACAGGGAATACCCCTCCACTTT.

This clonotype showed up many times. This sequence joins TRBV7-6 and TRBJ2-1; TRBD2 aligns across 12 bases. Germline CDR1 is SGHVS and CDR2 is FNYEAQ. With 6 bases clipped from V and 7 bases from J, the junction kept 10 bases outside the gene matches. CDR3 size: 16 residues. The CDR3 DNA sequence: TGTGCCAGCAGTCATTTCGCTAGCGGGGGGGCTAATGAGCAGTTCTTC. The encoded protein is CASSHFASGGANEQFF.

The V call is TRBV6-6, the J call TRBJ2-3; 9 nucleotides agree with TRBD2. Unmatched junction bases numbered 4, after V lost 0 bases and J lost 3 bases. The CDR3 totals 16 residues. Germline V lookup: CDR1 MNHNY, CDR2 SVGAGI (reference sequence). The CDR3 nucleotides read TGTGCCAGCAGTTACTCGGCTAGCGGGGTGACAGATACGCAGTATTTT. Amino acid sequence: CASSYSASGVTDTQYF.

This clonotype has more than one count but fewer than ten. One end of the junction varies from germline; a read error may be responsible. The chain is built from TRBV29-1 and TRBJ2-1; TRBD2 aligns across 10 bases. Germline loops: CDR1 SQVTM, CDR2 ANQGSEA. The CDR3 length is 14 residues. In DNA, the CDR3 is TGCAGCGTTGTCATTCGGGGGGGAACTAGCGGGATGGTCTTC. Residues: CSVVIRGGTSGMVF.

This clonotype appeared once. In this CDR3 the conserved last residue, phenylalanine or tryptophan, is missing, so a read error is likely. The chain links TRBV4-1 to TRBJ2-2; possible D gene TRBD1, 6 bases. Germline-derived CDR1 and CDR2 are MGHRA and YSYEKL. Trimming cost V 0 bases and J 6 bases, with 11 bases left between them. CDR3 length: 15 residues. The CDR3 sequence is CASSQETGLAGELFL. CDR3 bases: TGCGCCAGCAGCCAAGAAACAGGGTTAGCCGGGGAGCTGTTTCTT.

This clonotype appeared many times. The CDR3 coding sequence is TGTGCCAGCAGTTACAGGCCAGGCCAGGGGTTTAACAATGAGCAGTTCTTC. The encoded protein is CASSYRPGQGFNNEQFF. The chain has TRBV6-2 or TRBV6-3 and TRBJ2-1, with D possibly TRBD1 on 6 matching bases. The V end lost 2 bases, the J end lost 5 bases, and 19 bases lay between the germline ends. The CDR3 has 17 residues. Per germline, CDR1 MNHEY and CDR2 SVGEGT.